The clone carrying this T cell receptor (beta chain) was seen a few times. TCRdb re-analysed the 5' RACE reads in MiXCR, keeping a single row per CDR3 protein. The sample comprises 55,000 to 70,000 distinct CDR3 sequences, about 4% of which are singletons, and around 1.3% rests with the top ten. Deletions cut 2 bases from V and 3 bases from J, with 8 bases between. The CDR3 consists of 14 residues. Germline V gene data show CDR1 as MNHNS and CDR2 as SASEGT. These data belong to a study of neurological immune-mediated disorders. What was sequenced was PBMCs. The receptor was isolated from a man younger than 45 with multiple sclerosis. The rearrangement uses TRBV6-1 and TRBJ1-3; D uncertain. The CDR3 spells CASSESVRGNTIYF. The DNA for the CDR3 is TGTGCCAGCAGTGAAAGTGTGCGTGGAAACACCATATATTTT.